The 9 T cell receptor beta chains reported below all come from one sample, sequenced in a study of cytomegalovirus exposure and HLA in healthy donors. Clones were read by immunoSEQ multiplex PCR, and TCRdb kept only the in-frame ones, dropping some. This table holds about 300,000 clones, approximately 88% found once. Sequencing input: PBMCs. The source is a young woman in good health and CMV-seronegative.

This rearrangement joins TRBV6-5 to TRBJ1-3; 8 nucleotides agree with TRBD1. From germline, CDR1 is MNHEY and CDR2 SVGAGI. V lost 6 bases and J lost 2; bases outside the gene matches: 6. The CDR3 loop spans 15 amino acids. DNA for the CDR3: TGTGCCAGCAGGGAACAGGGGGTGGCTGGAAACACCATATATTTT. Its protein is CASREQGVAGNTIYF.

To note about this clone: The identical CDR3 is also encoded by other nucleotide sequences in the sample. For the CDR3, the DNA is TGTGCCAGCAGTCCCGACAGCAACTATGGCTACACCTTC. It is translated as CASSPDSNYGYTF. The V gene is TRBV27, the J gene TRBJ1-2; TRBD1 is a possible D gene (5 bases). The CDR3 is 13 amino acids. V shed 5 bases and J shed 2 bases, with 9 bases lying between them. Germline CDR1 MNHEY, CDR2 SMNVEV (reference sequence).

The rearrangement uses TRBV19 and TRBJ1-6, with 7 bases fitting TRBD1. Germline V lookup: CDR1 LNHDA, CDR2 SQIVND (reference sequence). The V gene end was trimmed by 3 bases and the J gene end by 0 bases; junction bases not matched to a gene: 11. This CDR3 is 19 amino acids long. The CDR3 DNA sequence: TGTGCCAGTAGTATCCCCCTCGACAGGGTGAGCTCCTATAATTCACCCCTCCACTTT. Translation gives CASSIPLDRVSSYNSPLHF.

In its sample, this clone was seen once. This sequence joins TRBV6-4 and TRBJ1-5; D ambiguous. CDR3 size: 16 residues. Germline V gene sequence: CDR1 MRHNA, CDR2 SNTAGT. The ends were cut back, 2 bases at V and 3 bases at J, with 14 bases in the middle. In DNA, the CDR3 is TGTGCCAGCAGTGACCCCGGGGAGGACTACAATCAGCCCCAGCATTTT. Translated, it gives CASSDPGEDYNQPQHF.

The chain has TRBV10-2 and TRBJ2-7; 14 bases are shared with TRBD2. The V and J ends lost 3 bases and 0 bases, in that order; junction bases with no gene match: 7. The CDR3 is 18 residues long. Germline CDR1 and CDR2: WSHSY and SAAADI. CDR3 bases: TGCGCCAGCAGTGATCGGGGACTAGCGGGAGTGATCTCCTACGAGCAGTACTTC. It codes for CASSDRGLAGVISYEQYF.

CDR3 loop: CASSETSSHEQYF. CDR3 DNA: TGTGCCAGCAGCGAGACTAGTTCACACGAGCAGTACTTC. The chain joins TRBV5-8 to TRBJ2-7; tentatively, D is TRBD2 (6 bases). From germline, CDR1 is SGHTS and CDR2 YDEGEE. Deletions cut 4 bases from V and 5 bases from J, with 13 bases between. The CDR3 has 13 residues.

The J gene is TRBJ2-5, the V gene TRBV19, with TRBD2 matching over 10 bases. V lost 4 bases and J lost 5; bases outside the gene matches: 7. Germline loops: CDR1 LNHDA, CDR2 SQIVND (reference sequence). The CDR3 runs 15 residues. The CDR3 loop is CASSSPTSGLETQYF. CDR3 in DNA: TGTGCCAGTAGTAGCCCGACTAGCGGGCTGGAGACCCAGTACTTC.

V usage is TRBV5-6 and J usage is TRBJ2-7; 12 nucleotides align to TRBD1. Germline V gives CDR1 SGHDT, CDR2 YYEEEE. V dropped 4 bases and J dropped 6; count of bases not matched to a gene: 5. The CDR3 spans 14 residues. The CDR3 DNA follows: TGTGCCAGCAGCGACGGGACAGGGGGCCGCGAGCAGTACTTC. Its protein is CASSDGTGGREQYF.

J is TRBJ1-5 and V is TRBV2; TRBD1 is a possible D gene (6 bases). Germline V gene data show CDR1 as SNHLY and CDR2 as FYNNEI. Trimming removed 6 bases from V and 7 bases from J, with 16 bases in between. The CDR3 contains 14 residues. The CDR3 here is CASRYNLQGQPQHF. CDR3 bases: TGTGCCAGCAGATATAACCTACAGGGCCAGCCCCAGCATTTT.